This T cell receptor beta chain emerged from a study of blood T cell repertoires in COVID-19 (dated by TCRdb to 2019 to 2021). As for the study more broadly: The collaborator samples originated in the United States, Italy and Spain and spanned the acute and convalescent phases of COVID-19. The material from the prospective study consisted of cDNA or gDNA derived from T cells, B-cell-depleted T cells, or PBMCs. Subjects who had been exposed to COVID-19, were actively infected with it, or had recovered from it provided the deeply sampled blood TCRbeta repertoires that made up the dataset. The repertoires were released in a freely available public database intended as a resource for research on the immune response to SARS-CoV-2. Samples were obtained from the ongoing ImmuneRACE study (first 160 participants) and from 1,000 to 1,500 subjects provided by 6 global collaborators. Sample metadata almost always included a de-identified subject ID, COVID-19 status, age in years and sex. Where available, HLA class I and class II types were obtained from metadata supplied by the sample provider rather than from assay-based typing.

Summary of the overall study and its limitations: How much clinical and demographic metadata was included differed by source and by participant, and the metadata was provided uncurated.

TCRbeta CDR3 regions were amplified from genomic DNA by means of the immunoSEQ Assay, a bias-controlled multiplex PCR. Per the authors' processing: Nucleated cell counts per sample were estimated from amplification of reference gene primers within the assay. To quantify the absolute abundance of each unique TCRbeta CDR3 rearrangement, sequence reads were collapsed and filtered. For each sample, productive Simpson clonality was calculated by taking the square root of Simpson's diversity index across productive rearrangements. TCRdb holds this immuneACCESS table with in-frame rearrangements only. Some clones are missing; in checked studies, unresolved V genes explain under half, and the rest has no known cause. The DNA was the basis for D and trimming; V, J and clone size are from that table. The sample table shows about 140,000 clones, and over 70% are seen once. About 3.5% of the sample lies in the top ten.

Counted from cysteine to phenylalanine, this CDR3 has 17 amino acids. Here the CDR3 DNA is all that survives: 51 bases in frame from base 1. Trimming leaves V shorter by 0 bases and J shorter by 6 bases, with the junction holding 9 bases beyond the gene matches. Looking up the germline V gene yields CDR1 LGHNA and CDR2 YNFKEQ. Concerning this clone itself: Its antigen is currently not known. No clone much larger than this one lies a single base away; base qualities are absent.

A second Seattle source provided samples from volunteer blood donors who had recovered from COVID-19. Collaborating institutions collected whole blood in K2EDTA tubes following their own protocols. Collaborator samples were shipped for TCRbeta analysis as frozen whole blood, isolated PBMCs, or DNA extracted from either sample type. This chain joins TRBV4-2 to TRBJ2-2, with TRBD2 matching 8 junction bases. Input material: peripheral blood. This TCR was sampled from a man aged 65 to 79 who had recovered from COVID-19. DNA sequence: TGTGCCAGCAGCCAAGATGAAACGGGAGGGCCTTCCGGGGAGCTGTTTTTT. The translation is CASSQDETGGPSGELFF.